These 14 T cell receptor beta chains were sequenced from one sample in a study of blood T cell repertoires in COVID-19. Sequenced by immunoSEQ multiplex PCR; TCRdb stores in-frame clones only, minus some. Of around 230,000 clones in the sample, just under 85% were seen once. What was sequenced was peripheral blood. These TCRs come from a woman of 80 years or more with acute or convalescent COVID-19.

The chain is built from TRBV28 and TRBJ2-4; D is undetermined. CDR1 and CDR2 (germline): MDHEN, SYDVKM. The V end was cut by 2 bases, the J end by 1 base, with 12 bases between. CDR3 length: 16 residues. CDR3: CASSLDKLVAKNIQYF. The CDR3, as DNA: TGTGCCAGCAGTTTAGACAAACTGGTCGCCAAAAACATTCAGTACTTC. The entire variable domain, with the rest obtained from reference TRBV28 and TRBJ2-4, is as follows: DVKVTQSSRYLVKRTGEKVFLECVQDMDHENMFWYRQDPGLGLRLIYFSYDVKMKEKGDIPEGYSVSREKKERFSLILESASTNQTSMYLCASSLDKLVAKNIQYFGAGTRLSVL.

Here the CDR3 reads CASSARDRAVSNTGELFF. The CDR3 DNA is TGTGCCAGCAGCGCCCGGGACAGGGCGGTGTCGAACACCGGGGAGCTGTTTTTT. The chain carries TRBV9 and TRBJ2-2; 9 positions match TRBD1. With V trimmed by 3 bases and J by 0 bases, 9 bases remained unmatched. Germline V gene data show CDR1 as SGDLS and CDR2 as YYNGEE. This CDR3 comprises 18 residues.

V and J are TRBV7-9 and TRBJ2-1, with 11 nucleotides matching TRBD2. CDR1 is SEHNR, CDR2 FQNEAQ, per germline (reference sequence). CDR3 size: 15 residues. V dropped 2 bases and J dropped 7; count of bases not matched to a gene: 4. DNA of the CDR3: TGTGCCAGCAGCTTATTAGCGGGGGGGCCGAATGAGCAGTTCTTC. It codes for CASSLLAGGPNEQFF.

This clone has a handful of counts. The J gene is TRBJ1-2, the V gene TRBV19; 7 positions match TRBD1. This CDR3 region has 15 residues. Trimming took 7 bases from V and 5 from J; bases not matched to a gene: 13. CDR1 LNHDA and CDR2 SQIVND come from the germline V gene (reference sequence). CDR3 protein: CASNPIGTAKYGYTF. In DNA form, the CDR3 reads TGTGCCAGTAATCCCATAGGGACAGCGAAATATGGCTACACCTTC.

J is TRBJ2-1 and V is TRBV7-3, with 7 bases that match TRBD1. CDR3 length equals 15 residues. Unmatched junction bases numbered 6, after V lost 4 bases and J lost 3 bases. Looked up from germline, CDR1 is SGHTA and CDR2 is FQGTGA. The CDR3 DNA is TGTGCCAGCAGCTCGGGACAGCAAATCTACAATGAGCAGTTCTTC. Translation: CASSSGQQIYNEQFF.

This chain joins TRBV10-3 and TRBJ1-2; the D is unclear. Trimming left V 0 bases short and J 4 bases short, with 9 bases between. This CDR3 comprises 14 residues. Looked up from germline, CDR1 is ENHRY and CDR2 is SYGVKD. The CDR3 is CAISESPESYGYTF. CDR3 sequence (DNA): TGTGCCATCAGTGAGTCGCCGGAGAGCTATGGCTACACCTTC.

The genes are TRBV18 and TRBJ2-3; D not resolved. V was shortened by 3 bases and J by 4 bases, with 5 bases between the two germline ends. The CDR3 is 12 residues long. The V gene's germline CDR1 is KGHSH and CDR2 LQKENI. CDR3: CASSPLPDTQYF. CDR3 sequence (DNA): TGTGCCAGCTCACCCCTTCCAGATACGCAGTATTTT.

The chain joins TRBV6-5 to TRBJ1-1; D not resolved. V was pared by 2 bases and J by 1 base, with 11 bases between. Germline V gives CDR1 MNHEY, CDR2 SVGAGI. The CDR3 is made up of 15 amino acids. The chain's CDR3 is CASSYRVGRNTEAFF. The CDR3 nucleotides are TGTGCCAGCAGTTACAGGGTTGGGAGGAACACTGAAGCTTTCTTT.

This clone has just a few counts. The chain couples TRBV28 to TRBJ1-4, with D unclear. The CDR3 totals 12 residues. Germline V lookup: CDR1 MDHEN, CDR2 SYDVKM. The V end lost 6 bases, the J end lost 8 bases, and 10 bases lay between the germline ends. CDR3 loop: CASSENGEKLFF. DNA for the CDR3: TGTGCCAGCAGCGAAAATGGCGAAAAACTGTTTTTT.

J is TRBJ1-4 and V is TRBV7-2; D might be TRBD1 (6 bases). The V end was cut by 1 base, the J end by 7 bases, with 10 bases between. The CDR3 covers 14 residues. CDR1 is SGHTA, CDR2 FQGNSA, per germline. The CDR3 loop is CASSLGTEGEKLFF. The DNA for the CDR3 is TGTGCCAGCAGCTTAGGGACAGAGGGTGAAAAACTGTTTTTT.

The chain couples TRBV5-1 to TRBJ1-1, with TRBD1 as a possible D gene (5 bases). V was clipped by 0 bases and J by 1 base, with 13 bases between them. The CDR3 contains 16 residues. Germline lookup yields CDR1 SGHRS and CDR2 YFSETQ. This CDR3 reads CASSLGRERGNTEAFF. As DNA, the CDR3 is TGCGCCAGCAGCTTGGGCAGGGAAAGAGGGAACACTGAAGCTTTCTTT.

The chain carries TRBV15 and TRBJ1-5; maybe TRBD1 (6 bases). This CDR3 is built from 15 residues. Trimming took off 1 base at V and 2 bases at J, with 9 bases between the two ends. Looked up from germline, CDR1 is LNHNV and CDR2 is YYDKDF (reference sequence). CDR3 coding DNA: TGTGCCACCAGCAGAGTAGAGGGGGGCAATCAGCCCCAGCATTTT. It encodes CATSRVEGGNQPQHF.

CDR3 protein: CAWSPGGRKGNTIYF. In nucleotides, the CDR3 is TGTGCCTGGAGCCCAGGGGGACGTAAAGGAAACACCATATATTTT. J is TRBJ1-3 and V is TRBV30, with 7 bases that match TRBD1. This CDR3 spans 15 amino acids. The germline V gene has CDR1 GTSNPN and CDR2 SVGIG (reference sequence). With V trimmed by 3 bases and J by 4 bases, 9 bases remained unmatched.

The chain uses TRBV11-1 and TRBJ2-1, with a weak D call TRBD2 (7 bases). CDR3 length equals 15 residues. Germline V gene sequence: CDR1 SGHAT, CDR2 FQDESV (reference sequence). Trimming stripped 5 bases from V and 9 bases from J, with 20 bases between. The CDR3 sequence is CASSHLGGPGGEQFF. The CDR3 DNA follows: TGTGCCAGCAGCCATTTGGGGGGGCCTGGGGGTGAGCAGTTCTTC.